Below, 2 T cell receptor beta chains from the same sample are listed, as sequenced in a study of OX40 agonist ivuxolimab in advanced cancers. The library came from the immunoSEQ multiplex PCR assay. TCRdb mirrors the immuneACCESS table, restricted to in-frame sequences. Some clones are absent from its copies; in checked studies, under half trace to an unresolved V gene, and the reason for the others is unknown. Across this sample there are about 18,000 clones, with less than 90% seen only once. Of the sample, 67% is held by the ten largest clones. The sample here was CD4+ or CD8+ T cells sorted from blood, taken in a trial of the OX40 agonist ivuxolimab. These receptors were obtained from an adult with an advanced solid tumor such as melanoma, head and neck, liver or kidney cancer.

The rearrangement links TRBV4-3 to TRBJ2-7; D might be TRBD1 (6 bases). V lost 1 base to trimming and J lost 3 bases, with 13 bases between them. Germline CDR1 and CDR2: LGHNA and YSLEER. There are 15 residues in the CDR3. DNA for the CDR3: TGCGCCAGCAGCCAAGCCAAAGAGGGGGTCTACGAGCAGTACTTC. Translation: CASSQAKEGVYEQYF.

The count of this clone is one. The V call is TRBV9, the J call TRBJ1-2; TRBD1 might be the D (5 bases). V lost 4 bases, J lost 8 bases, and 12 bases lay in between. The CDR3 covers 12 residues. In germline, CDR1 is SGDLS, CDR2 YYNGEE. The CDR3 sequence is CASSFRGDGYTF. The CDR3 DNA is TGTGCCAGCAGCTTTCGGGGGGACGGCTACACCTTC.